This T cell receptor beta chain was identified in a study of blood T cell repertoires in COVID-19. Study summary: Samples came from the United States, Italy and Spain, spanning acute and convalescent COVID-19.

Enrolled during active infection, Seattle patients were then followed longitudinally. The germline CDR1 and CDR2 sequences are SGHDT and YYEEEE. CDR3 length equals 14 residues. The germline V and J ends were trimmed by 0 bases and 4 bases, with 8 bases remaining between them. Profiling relied on immunoSEQ multiplex PCR, and the TCRdb table lists in-frame clones only, not all of them. Of approximately 460,000 clones detected, about 88% appear once; the ten largest clones hold roughly 0.92%. Sample: peripheral blood. The J gene is TRBJ2-1, the V gene TRBV5-6, with D possibly being TRBD1 (5 bases). The origin of this receptor is a man between 18 and 29 years old with COVID-19, enrolled during active disease. The chain's CDR3 is CASSLGTLYNEQFF. In DNA form, the CDR3 reads TGTGCCAGCAGCTTGGGGACATTGTACAATGAGCAGTTCTTC.